This T cell receptor (beta chain) was recovered during a study of cytomegalovirus exposure and HLA in healthy donors. Study information: Of the donors genotyped, approximately 400 in all, around 76% fell in the Caucasian-associated ancestry cluster.

PCR involved 60 Vbeta and 13 Jbeta primers. The assay was immunoSEQ multiplex PCR, and TCRdb's table has in-frame clones only and misses some. There are 90,000 to 120,000 clones in the sample; 60% to 80% occur only once, and 2% to 3% lies in the top ten. Everyone who donated was a healthy bone marrow donor. V gave up 0 bases and J gave up 7 bases, with 16 bases separating them. This CDR3 comprises 15 residues. Germline lookup yields CDR1 SGHRS and CDR2 YFSETQ. The sample taken for sequencing was PBMCs. The V gene is TRBV5-1, the J gene TRBJ1-2, with D possibly being TRBD1 (5 bases). This receptor was taken from a man aged 18 to 30 in good health and CMV-seronegative. The CDR3 bases are TGCGCCAGCAGCTTGGAGCCGAGACAGTTGTCTGGCTACACCTTC. This sequence encodes CASSLEPRQLSGYTF.